The present T cell receptor (beta chain) was sequenced within a study of T cells in Graves' hyperthyroidism and ophthalmopathy. This clonotype was picked up many times. Researchers took RNA transcripts and amplified the TCR beta CDR3 regions from them. Primed by the HTBI set, a first-round RT-PCR was run on the TCR CDR3. In TCRdb, the multiplex PCR reads were re-called with MiXCR into one record per CDR3 protein. Among under 350,000 distinct CDR3 sequences listed, over 15% were seen once. Source material: blood. The TCR comes from a woman aged 55-69 years with Graves' ophthalmopathy.

The CDR3 region has the DNA TGTGCCAGCAGCGCTCAAAATTCACCCCTCCACTTT. Translated: CASSAQNSPLHF. The rearrangement uses TRBV7-2 and TRBJ1-6; the D is unclear. CDR3 length: 12 amino acids. CDR1 is SGHTA and CDR2 is FQGNSA in the germline V gene. Trimming shortened V by 5 bases and J by 7 bases, and 6 bases separated the two germline ends.